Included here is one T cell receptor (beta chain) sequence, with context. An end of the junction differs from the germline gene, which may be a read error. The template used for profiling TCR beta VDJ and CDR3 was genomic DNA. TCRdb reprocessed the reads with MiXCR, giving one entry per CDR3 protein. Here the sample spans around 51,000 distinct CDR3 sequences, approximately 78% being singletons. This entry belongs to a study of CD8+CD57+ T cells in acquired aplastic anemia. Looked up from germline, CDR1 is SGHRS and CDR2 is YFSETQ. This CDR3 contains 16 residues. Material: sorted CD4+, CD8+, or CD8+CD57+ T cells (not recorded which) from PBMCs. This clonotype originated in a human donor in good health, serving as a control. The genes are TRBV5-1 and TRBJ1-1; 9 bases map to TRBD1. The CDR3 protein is CVSSLELGQGNTEAFF. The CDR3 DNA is TGCGTCAGCAGCTTGGAGTTGGGACAGGGTAACACTGAAGCTTTCTTT.